This paragraph covers one TCR beta chain sequence. This clone's antigen is unknown. No base qualities exist here, and no much larger clone lies one base off it. The immunoSEQ Assay, a bias-controlled multiplex PCR, was used to amplify TCRbeta CDR3 regions from genomic DNA. The authors processed their data as follows. The number of nucleated cells in each sample was estimated by amplification of reference gene primers within the assay. Sequence reads were collapsed and filtered to measure the absolute abundance of every unique TCRbeta CDR3 rearrangement. For each sample, productive Simpson clonality was calculated as the square root of Simpson's diversity index across productive rearrangements. TCRdb's version of the immuneACCESS table is confined to in-frame rearrangements and falls short of the full clone set. An unresolved V gene accounts for under half of the shortfall where checked; the remainder is of unknown origin. V and J calls and clone size are given by that table; D and trimming were obtained from the DNA. The sample contains 100,000 to 150,000 clones, 90% of them found a single time. The leading ten clones occupy about 4.6% of the sample.

This sample was taken from a study of blood T cell repertoires in COVID-19 (dated by TCRdb to 2018 to 2020). About the study as a whole: The collaborator samples originated in the United States, Italy and Spain and spanned the acute and convalescent phases of COVID-19. The prospective study material was composed of cDNA or gDNA derived from T cells, B-cell-depleted T cells, or PBMCs. Sample metadata almost always included a de-identified subject ID, COVID-19 status, age in years and sex. The repertoires were made available in a free public database intended to serve as a resource for research on the immune response to SARS-CoV-2. Samples were obtained from the ongoing ImmuneRACE study (first 160 participants) and from about 1,300 subjects provided by 6 global collaborators. Deeply sampled blood TCRbeta repertoires from subjects exposed to, actively infected with, or recovered from COVID-19 were included in the dataset. HLA class I and class II types, where available, came from metadata supplied by the sample provider rather than from assay-based typing. General findings and caveats noted by the study authors: The amount of clinical and demographic metadata varied by source and participant and was provided uncurated.

One collaborating source in Seattle enrolled patients during active infection and followed them longitudinally through the course of disease. The collaborating institutions used their own protocols to collect whole blood in K2EDTA tubes. For TCRbeta analysis, collaborators shipped samples as frozen whole blood, isolated PBMCs, or DNA extracted from either of those sample types. Inclusive of the bounding cysteine and phenylalanine, the CDR3 is 14 residues long. Kept here is only the CDR3 DNA, which spans 42 bases and is read in frame from base 1. CDR1 and CDR2 were assigned from the germline V gene (reference sequence) as LGHDT and YNNKEL. After removal of 4 bases from V and 0 bases from J, the junction retains 0 bases not matched to a gene.

The receptor comes from a man in his 60s with COVID-19, enrolled during active disease. Sequenced material: peripheral blood. The chain employs TRBV3-1 (or the pseudogene TRBV3-2) and TRBJ1-5, with TRBD1 identical over 7 junction bases. The CDR3 protein is CASSRDSSNQPQHF. The DNA sequence reads TGTGCCAGCAGCCGGGACAGTAGCAATCAGCCCCAGCATTTT.